This T cell receptor beta chain is from a study of shared clonotypes between healthy human individuals. Trimming shortened V by 4 bases and J by 4 bases, and 19 bases separated the two germline ends. The CDR3 sequence is 16 residues long. Per germline, CDR1 MGHDK and CDR2 SYGVNS. Study conclusions and caveats: Of the naive CD4 clonotypes, approximately 5% were shared across a handful of donors.

Recent vaccinations or acute infections were absent in the healthy HIV-negative adult donors. Points on this clone: As yet, its antigen is unknown.

Genomic DNA per cell subset filled all wells of several immunoSEQ plates. As handled by the study authors: ImmunoSEQ yielded junction-only sequences lacking quality scores, so filtering differed. Method: immunoSEQ multiplex PCR; TCRdb's copy keeps in-frame clones and lacks some. Clone size and V and J calls were adopted from that table, with D and trimming inferred from the DNA. The sample consists of some 1,400,000 clones, about 96% of them appearing once. The rearrangement links TRBV25-1 to TRBJ1-2; D gene ambiguous. The sequenced sample consisted of naive CD4+ T cells sorted from blood. This sample's subset: CD45RA+ positively selected. The clonotype originates from a man in his thirties or forties in good health. The CDR3 loop reads CASSGSALGKTYGYTF. In DNA, the CDR3 is TGTGCCAGCAGTGGAAGTGCACTGGGAAAGACCTATGGCTACACCTTC.